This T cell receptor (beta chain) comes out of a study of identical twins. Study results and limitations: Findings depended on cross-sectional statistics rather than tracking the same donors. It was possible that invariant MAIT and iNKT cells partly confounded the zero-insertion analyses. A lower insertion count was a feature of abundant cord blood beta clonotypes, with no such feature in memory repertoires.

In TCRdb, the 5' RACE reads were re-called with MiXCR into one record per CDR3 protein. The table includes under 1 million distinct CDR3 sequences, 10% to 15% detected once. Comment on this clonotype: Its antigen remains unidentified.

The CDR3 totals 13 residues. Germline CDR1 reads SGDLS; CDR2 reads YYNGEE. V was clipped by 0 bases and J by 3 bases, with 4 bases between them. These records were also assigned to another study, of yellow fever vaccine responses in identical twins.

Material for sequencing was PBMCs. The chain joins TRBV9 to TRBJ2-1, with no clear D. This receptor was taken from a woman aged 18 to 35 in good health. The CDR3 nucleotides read TGTGCCAGCAGCGTAGAGAGCTACAATGAGCAGTTCTTC. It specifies CASSVESYNEQFF.